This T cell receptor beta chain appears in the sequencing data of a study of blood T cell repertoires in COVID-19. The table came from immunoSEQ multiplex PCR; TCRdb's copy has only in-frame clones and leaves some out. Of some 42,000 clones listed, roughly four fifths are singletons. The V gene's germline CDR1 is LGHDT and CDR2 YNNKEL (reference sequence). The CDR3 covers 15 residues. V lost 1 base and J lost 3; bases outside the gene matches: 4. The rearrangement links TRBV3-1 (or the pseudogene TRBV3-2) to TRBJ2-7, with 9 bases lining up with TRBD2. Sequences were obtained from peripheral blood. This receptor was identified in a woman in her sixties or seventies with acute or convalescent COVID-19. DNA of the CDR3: TGTGCCAGCAGCCAAGGGCTAGCGGGGAACTACGAGCAGTACTTC. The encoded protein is CASSQGLAGNYEQYF.